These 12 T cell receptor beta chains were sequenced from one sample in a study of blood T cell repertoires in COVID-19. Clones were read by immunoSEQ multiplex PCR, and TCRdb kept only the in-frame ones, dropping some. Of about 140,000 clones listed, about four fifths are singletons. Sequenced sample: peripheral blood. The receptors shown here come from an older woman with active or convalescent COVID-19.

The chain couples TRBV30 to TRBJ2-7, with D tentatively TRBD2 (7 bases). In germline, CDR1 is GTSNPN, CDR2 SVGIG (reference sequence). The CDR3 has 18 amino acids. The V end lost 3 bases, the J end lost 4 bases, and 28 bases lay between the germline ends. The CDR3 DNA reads TGTGCCTGGAGCTCTCACCACTCTGGGGGGGGCATGCGGTACGAGCAGTACTTC. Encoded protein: CAWSSHHSGGGMRYEQYF.

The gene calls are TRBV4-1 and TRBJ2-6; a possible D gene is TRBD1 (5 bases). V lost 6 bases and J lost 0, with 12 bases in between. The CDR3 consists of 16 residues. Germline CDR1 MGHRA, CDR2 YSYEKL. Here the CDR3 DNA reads TGCGCCAGCAGTCTCGACAGTAGCTCTGGGGCCAACGTCCTGACTTTC. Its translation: CASSLDSSSGANVLTF.

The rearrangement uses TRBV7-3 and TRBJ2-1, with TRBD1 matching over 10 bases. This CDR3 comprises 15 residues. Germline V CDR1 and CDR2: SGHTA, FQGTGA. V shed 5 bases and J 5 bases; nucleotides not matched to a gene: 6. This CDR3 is CASSLRGQGNNEQFF. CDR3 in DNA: TGTGCCAGCAGCCTAAGGGGACAGGGGAACAATGAGCAGTTCTTC.

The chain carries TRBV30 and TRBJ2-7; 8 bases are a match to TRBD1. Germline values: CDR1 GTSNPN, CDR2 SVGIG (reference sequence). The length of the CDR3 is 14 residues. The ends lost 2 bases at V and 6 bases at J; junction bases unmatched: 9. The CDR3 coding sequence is TGTGCCTGGAGTTACCGGCAGGGGGCGGGCGAGCAGTACTTC. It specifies CAWSYRQGAGEQYF.

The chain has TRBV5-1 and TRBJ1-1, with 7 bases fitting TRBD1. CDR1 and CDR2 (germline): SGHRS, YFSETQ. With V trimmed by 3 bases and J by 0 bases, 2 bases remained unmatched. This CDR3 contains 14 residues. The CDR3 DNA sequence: TGCGCCAGCAGCTCGACAGGGTTGAACACTGAAGCTTTCTTT. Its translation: CASSSTGLNTEAFF.

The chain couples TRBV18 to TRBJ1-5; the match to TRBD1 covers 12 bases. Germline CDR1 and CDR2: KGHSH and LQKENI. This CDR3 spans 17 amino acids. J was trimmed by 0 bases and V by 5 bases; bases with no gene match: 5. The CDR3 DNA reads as TGTGCCAGCTCAGGGACAGGGGGCGCGAGTAGCAATCAGCCCCAGCATTTT. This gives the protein CASSGTGGASSNQPQHF.

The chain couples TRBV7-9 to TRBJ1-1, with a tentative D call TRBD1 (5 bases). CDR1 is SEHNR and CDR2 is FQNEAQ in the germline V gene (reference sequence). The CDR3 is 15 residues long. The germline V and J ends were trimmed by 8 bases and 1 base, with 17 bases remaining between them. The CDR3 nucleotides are TGTGCCAGCGAAAAAATGGGGCACCAGAACACTGAAGCTTTCTTT. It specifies CASEKMGHQNTEAFF.

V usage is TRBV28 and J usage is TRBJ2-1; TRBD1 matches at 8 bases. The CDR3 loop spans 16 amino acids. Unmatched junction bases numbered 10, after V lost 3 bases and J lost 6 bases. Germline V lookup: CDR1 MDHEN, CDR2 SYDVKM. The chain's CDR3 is CASSFSGTGGGNEQFF. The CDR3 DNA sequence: TGTGCCAGCAGTTTCTCCGGGACAGGCGGCGGCAATGAGCAGTTCTTC.

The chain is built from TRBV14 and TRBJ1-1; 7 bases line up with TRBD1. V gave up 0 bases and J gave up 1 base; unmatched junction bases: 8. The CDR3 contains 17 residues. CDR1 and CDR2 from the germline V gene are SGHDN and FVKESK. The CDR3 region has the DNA TGTGCCAGCAGCCAAGATGAATGGGCAGGGGGGAACACTGAAGCTTTCTTT. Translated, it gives CASSQDEWAGGNTEAFF. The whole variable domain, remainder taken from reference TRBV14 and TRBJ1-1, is EAGVTQFPSHSVIEKGQTVTLRCDPISGHDNLYWYRRVMGKEIKFLLHFVKESKQDESGMPNNRFLAERTGGTYSTLKVQPAELEDSGVYFCASSQDEWAGGNTEAFFGQGTRLTVV.

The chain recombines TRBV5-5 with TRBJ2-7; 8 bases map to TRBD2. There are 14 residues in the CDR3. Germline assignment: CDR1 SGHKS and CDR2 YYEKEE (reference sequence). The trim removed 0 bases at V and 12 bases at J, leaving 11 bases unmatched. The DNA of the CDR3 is TGTGCCAGCAGCTTGGTACGGGTTAGCGGGACCCCGTACTTC. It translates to CASSLVRVSGTPYF.

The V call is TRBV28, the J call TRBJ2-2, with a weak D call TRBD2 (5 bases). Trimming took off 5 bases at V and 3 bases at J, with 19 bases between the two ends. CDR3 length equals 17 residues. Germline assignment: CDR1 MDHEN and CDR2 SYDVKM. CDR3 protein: CASSPRRPSGDTGELFF. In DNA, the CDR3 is TGTGCCAGCAGTCCACGTCGGCCAAGCGGTGACACCGGGGAGCTGTTTTTT.

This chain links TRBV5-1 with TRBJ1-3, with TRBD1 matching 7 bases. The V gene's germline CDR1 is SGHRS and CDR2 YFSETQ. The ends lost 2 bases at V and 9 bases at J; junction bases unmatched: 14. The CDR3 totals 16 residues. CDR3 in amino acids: CASSFDRPGTGATIYF. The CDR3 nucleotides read TGCGCCAGCAGCTTTGACAGACCGGGTACAGGGGCCACCATATATTTT.